This TCR beta chain was captured by sequencing in a study of blood T cell repertoires in COVID-19. Assay: immunoSEQ multiplex PCR; the TCRdb copy retains only in-frame clones and omits some. In the table there are tens of thousands of clones, roughly 84% of which are singletons. The germline CDR1 and CDR2 sequences are MNHEY and SVGAGI. This CDR3 spans 16 amino acids. Trimming took 2 bases from V and 2 from J; bases not matched to a gene: 2. Sequencing was done on a sample of peripheral blood. This TCR was recovered from a man in his 70s with acute or convalescent COVID-19. The chain uses TRBV6-5 and TRBJ2-2, with 10 positions matching TRBD1. The CDR3 DNA reads as TGTGCCAGCAGTTACCCGACAGGGGGCAACACCGGGGAGCTGTTTTTT. Its protein is CASSYPTGGNTGELFF.